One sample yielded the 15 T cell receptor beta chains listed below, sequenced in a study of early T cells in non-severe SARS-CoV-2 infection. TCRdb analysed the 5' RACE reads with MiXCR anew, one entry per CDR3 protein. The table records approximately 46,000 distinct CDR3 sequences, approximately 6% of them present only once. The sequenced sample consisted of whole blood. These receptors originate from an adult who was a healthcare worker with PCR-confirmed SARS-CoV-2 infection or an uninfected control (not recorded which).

DNA for the CDR3: TGTGCCAGCAGCTTAGGACAGCCCGAGGAAACGCAGTATTTT. Translated, it gives CASSLGQPEETQYF. The chain combines TRBV5-5 with TRBJ2-3; D is perhaps TRBD1 (6 bases). The CDR3 runs to 14 residues. Trimming took 2 bases from V and 9 from J, leaving 16 bases between them. Per germline, CDR1 SGHKS and CDR2 YYEKEE (reference sequence). The whole variable domain, filled in from reference TRBV5-5 and TRBJ2-3, reads DAGVTQSPTHLIKTRGQQVTLRCSPISGHKSVSWYQQVLGQGPQFIFQYYEKEERGRGNFPDRFSARQFPNYSSELNVNALLLGDSALYLCASSLGQPEETQYFGPGTRLTVL.

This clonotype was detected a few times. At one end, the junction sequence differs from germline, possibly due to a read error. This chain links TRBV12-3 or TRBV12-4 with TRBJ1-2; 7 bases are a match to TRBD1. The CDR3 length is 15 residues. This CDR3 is CASSLAGTARAGYAF. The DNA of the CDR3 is TGTGCCAGCAGTTTGGCTGGGACAGCCCGTGCGGGCTACGCCTTC.

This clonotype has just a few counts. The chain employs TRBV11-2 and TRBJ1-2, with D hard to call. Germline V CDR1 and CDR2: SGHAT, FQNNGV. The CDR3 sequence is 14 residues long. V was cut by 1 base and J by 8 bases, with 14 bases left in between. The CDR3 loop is CASSLGGARAGYTF. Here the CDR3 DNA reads TGTGCCAGCAGCTTAGGAGGAGCAAGGGCAGGCTACACCTTC.

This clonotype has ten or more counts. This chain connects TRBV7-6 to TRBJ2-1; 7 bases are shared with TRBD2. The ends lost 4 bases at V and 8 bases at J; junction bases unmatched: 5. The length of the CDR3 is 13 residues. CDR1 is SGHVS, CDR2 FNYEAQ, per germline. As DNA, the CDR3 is TGTGCCAGCAGCTCCTGGGGGGGGTATGAGCAGTTCTTC. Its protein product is CASSSWGGYEQFF.

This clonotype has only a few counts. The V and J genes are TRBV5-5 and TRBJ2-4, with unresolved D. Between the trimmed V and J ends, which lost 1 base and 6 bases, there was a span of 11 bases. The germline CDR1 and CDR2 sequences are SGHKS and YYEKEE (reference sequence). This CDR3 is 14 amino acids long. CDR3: CASSLSGVGNIQYF. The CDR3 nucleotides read TGTGCCAGCAGCTTGAGTGGCGTGGGAAACATTCAGTACTTC. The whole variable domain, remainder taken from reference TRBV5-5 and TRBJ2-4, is DAGVTQSPTHLIKTRGQQVTLRCSPISGHKSVSWYQQVLGQGPQFIFQYYEKEERGRGNFPDRFSARQFPNYSSELNVNALLLGDSALYLCASSLSGVGNIQYFGAGTRLSVL.

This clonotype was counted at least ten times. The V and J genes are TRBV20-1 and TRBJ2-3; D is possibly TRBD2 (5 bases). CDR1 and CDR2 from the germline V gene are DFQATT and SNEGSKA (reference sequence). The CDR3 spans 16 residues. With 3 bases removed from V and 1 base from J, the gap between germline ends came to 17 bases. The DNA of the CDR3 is TGCAGTGCTAGGGATACCGGGGTGTTTCGCACAGATACGCAGTATTTT. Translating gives CSARDTGVFRTDTQYF.

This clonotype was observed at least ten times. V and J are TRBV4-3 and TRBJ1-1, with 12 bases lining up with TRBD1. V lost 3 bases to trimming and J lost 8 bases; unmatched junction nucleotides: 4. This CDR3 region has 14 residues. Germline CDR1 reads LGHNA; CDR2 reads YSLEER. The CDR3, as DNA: TGCGCCAGCAGCCAGGTCGGGACAGGGGGCGAAGCTTTCTTT. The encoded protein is CASSQVGTGGEAFF.

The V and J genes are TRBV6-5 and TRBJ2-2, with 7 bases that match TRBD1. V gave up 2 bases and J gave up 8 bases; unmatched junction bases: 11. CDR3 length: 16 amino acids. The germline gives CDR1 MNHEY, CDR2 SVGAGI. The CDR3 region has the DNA TGTGCCAGCAGTTACCAACCGACAGGGTCGGAAGGGGAGCTGTTTTTT. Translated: CASSYQPTGSEGELFF.

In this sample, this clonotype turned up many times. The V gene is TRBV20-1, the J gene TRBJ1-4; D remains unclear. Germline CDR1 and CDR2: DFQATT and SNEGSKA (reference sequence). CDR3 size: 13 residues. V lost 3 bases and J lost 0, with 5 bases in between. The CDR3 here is CSASVSTNEKLFF. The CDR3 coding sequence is TGCAGTGCTAGTGTCTCAACTAATGAAAAACTGTTTTTT.

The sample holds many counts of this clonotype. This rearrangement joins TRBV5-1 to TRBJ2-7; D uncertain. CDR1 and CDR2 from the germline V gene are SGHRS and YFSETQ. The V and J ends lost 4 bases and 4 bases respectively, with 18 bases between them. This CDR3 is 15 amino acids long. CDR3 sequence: CASSHTKAFQYEQYF. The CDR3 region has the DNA TGCGCCAGCAGCCACACGAAGGCTTTTCAATACGAGCAGTACTTC. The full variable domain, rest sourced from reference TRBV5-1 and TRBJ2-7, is KAGVTQTPRYLIKTRGQQVTLSCSPISGHRSVSWYQQTPGQGLQFLFEYFSETQRNKGNFPGRFSGRQFSNSRSEMNVSTLELGDSALYLCASSHTKAFQYEQYFGPGTRLTVT.

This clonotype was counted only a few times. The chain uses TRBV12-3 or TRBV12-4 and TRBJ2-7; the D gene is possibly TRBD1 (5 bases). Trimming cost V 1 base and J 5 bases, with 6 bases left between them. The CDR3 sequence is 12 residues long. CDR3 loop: CASSLEGNEQYF. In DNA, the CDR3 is TGTGCCAGCAGTTTAGAGGGGAACGAGCAGTACTTC.

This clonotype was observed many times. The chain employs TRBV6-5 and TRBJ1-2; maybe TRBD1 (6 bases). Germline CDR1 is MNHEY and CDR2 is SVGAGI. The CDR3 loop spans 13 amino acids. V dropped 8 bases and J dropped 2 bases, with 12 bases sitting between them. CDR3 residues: CASRAGGNYGYTF. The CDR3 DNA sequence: TGTGCCAGCCGTGCTGGGGGCAACTATGGCTACACCTTC.

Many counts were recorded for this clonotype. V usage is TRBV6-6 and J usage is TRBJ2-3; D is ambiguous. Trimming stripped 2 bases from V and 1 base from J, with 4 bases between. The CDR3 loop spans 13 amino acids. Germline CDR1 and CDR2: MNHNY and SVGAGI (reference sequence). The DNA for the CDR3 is TGTGCCAGCAGTTACCTCGGCACAGATACGCAGTATTTT. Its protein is CASSYLGTDTQYF.

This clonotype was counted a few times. CDR3 residues: CASSGTANTGELFF. CDR3 DNA sequence: TGTGCCAGCAGCGGGACAGCGAACACCGGGGAGCTGTTTTTT. The chain employs TRBV9 and TRBJ2-2, with D maybe TRBD1 (6 bases). Germline V gene sequence: CDR1 SGDLS, CDR2 YYNGEE. This CDR3 region has 14 residues. The V gene lost 3 bases and the J gene lost 0 bases, with 6 bases spanning the gap.

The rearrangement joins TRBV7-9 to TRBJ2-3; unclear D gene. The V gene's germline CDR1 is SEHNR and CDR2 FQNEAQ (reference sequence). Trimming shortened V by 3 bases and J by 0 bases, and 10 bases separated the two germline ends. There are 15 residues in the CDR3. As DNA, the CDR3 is TGTGCCAGCAGCTTCACAGCGTCTAGCACAGATACGCAGTATTTT. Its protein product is CASSFTASSTDTQYF.